This is a list of T cell receptor beta chains from one sample in a study of CD8+CD57+ T cells in acquired aplastic anemia. TCRdb ran MiXCR on the reads and lists one entry per CDR3 protein. This table has 190,000 or so distinct CDR3 sequences, over 40% appearing once. The sample taken for sequencing was sorted CD4+, CD8+, or CD8+CD57+ T cells (not recorded which) from PBMCs. All receptors come from a human donor with aplastic anemia. Each CDR3 is given with its conserved first and last residue. The order of the fields is J gene, V gene, D gene, clone size, CDR3 DNA, CDR3 protein. The D gene is left open where the match is weak. Clone size is stated in some rows and not others, as once, few, many or a class when expanded.

j_call: TRBJ2-3; v_call: TRBV27; d_call: TRBD2; clone_size: NA; cdr3_nt: TGTGCCAGCACGGCTAGCGGTGCGGGTACGCAGTATTTT; cdr3_aa: CASTASGAGTQYF
j_call: TRBJ2-7; v_call: TRBV29-1; d_call: TRBD2; clone_size: NA; cdr3_nt: TGCAGCGTTGTGAGGACTAGCGGCTACGAGCAGTACTTC; cdr3_aa: CSVVRTSGYEQYF
j_call: TRBJ1-4; v_call: TRBV6-1; d_call: NA; clone_size: few; cdr3_nt: TGTGCCAGCAGCGGTCCCCCGGAGAGAAGACTGTTTTTT; cdr3_aa: CASSGPPERRLFF
j_call: TRBJ2-2; v_call: TRBV20-1; d_call: NA; clone_size: many; cdr3_nt: TGCAGTGCCGTCAGGAGAGGGGAAGAGGACGGGGAGCTGTTTTTT; cdr3_aa: CSAVRRGEEDGELFF
j_call: TRBJ2-1; v_call: TRBV7-9; d_call: NA; clone_size: NA; cdr3_nt: TGTGCCAGCAGCGTCGAGGGGGGGGAGCAGTTCTTC; cdr3_aa: CASSVEGGEQFF
j_call: TRBJ2-7; v_call: TRBV4-1; d_call: TRBD2; clone_size: many; cdr3_nt: TGCGCCAGCAGCCGACTCCTTGCCAGCGGGAGGATGTACGAGCAGTACTTC; cdr3_aa: CASSRLLASGRMYEQYF
j_call: TRBJ1-3; v_call: TRBV20-1; d_call: NA; clone_size: many; cdr3_nt: TGCAGTGCTACCGAACAAAGGGTTTACGGAAACACCATATATTTT; cdr3_aa: CSATEQRVYGNTIYF
j_call: TRBJ1-5; v_call: TRBV19; d_call: TRBD1; clone_size: NA; cdr3_nt: TGTGCCAGCTCCGTGGACAGGGGGACCCAGCCCCAGCATTTT; cdr3_aa: CASSVDRGTQPQHF
j_call: TRBJ1-3; v_call: TRBV10-3; d_call: NA; clone_size: few; cdr3_nt: TGTGCCATCAGTGATACCGGAAACACCATATATTTT; cdr3_aa: CAISDTGNTIYF
j_call: TRBJ2-1; v_call: TRBV24-1; d_call: NA; clone_size: NA; cdr3_nt: TGTGCCACCAGTGACGGGACAGAGCAGTTCTTC; cdr3_aa: CATSDGTEQFF
j_call: TRBJ2-3; v_call: TRBV24-1; d_call: NA; clone_size: NA; cdr3_nt: TGTGCCACCAGTGCTTCTGATACGCAGTATTTT; cdr3_aa: CATSASDTQYF
j_call: TRBJ1-6; v_call: TRBV15; d_call: TRBD1; clone_size: few; cdr3_nt: TGTGCCACCAGCATCGGACAGGGTCCTGGAAATTCACCCCTCCACTTT; cdr3_aa: CATSIGQGPGNSPLHF
j_call: TRBJ2-2; v_call: TRBV24-1; d_call: NA; clone_size: few; cdr3_nt: TGTGCCACCAATAGTGGGGCCGGGGAGCTGTTTTTT; cdr3_aa: CATNSGAGELFF
j_call: TRBJ1-2; v_call: TRBV28; d_call: TRBD1; clone_size: few; cdr3_nt: TGTGCCATCGGGGGACAGCGTTATGGCTACACCTTC; cdr3_aa: CAIGGQRYGYTF
j_call: TRBJ2-5; v_call: TRBV2; d_call: NA; clone_size: NA; cdr3_nt: TGTGCCAGCACGGATTATAGCACAGAGACCCAGTACTTC; cdr3_aa: CASTDYSTETQYF
j_call: TRBJ2-3; v_call: TRBV12-3/TRBV12-4; d_call: TRBD2; clone_size: many; cdr3_nt: TGTGCCAGCACCCCCTGGGCTAGCGGAAGCACAGATACGCAGTATTTT; cdr3_aa: CASTPWASGSTDTQYF
j_call: TRBJ2-5; v_call: TRBV7-9; d_call: NA; clone_size: NA; cdr3_nt: TGTGCCAGCACCTTGCCCGGGCTGGAGACCCAGTACTTC; cdr3_aa: CASTLPGLETQYF
j_call: TRBJ2-3; v_call: TRBV2; d_call: NA; clone_size: NA; cdr3_nt: TGTGCCAGCACTAGCTTTTTTAGCACAGATACGCAGTATTTT; cdr3_aa: CASTSFFSTDTQYF
j_call: TRBJ2-3; v_call: TRBV4-1; d_call: NA; clone_size: NA; cdr3_nt: TGCGCCAGCGGCCAAGTTTTCAGGGTGGCTAGCACAGATACGCAGTATTTT; cdr3_aa: CASGQVFRVASTDTQYF
j_call: TRBJ1-5; v_call: TRBV6-1; d_call: NA; clone_size: many; cdr3_nt: TGTGCCAGCAGTGAGCAGTCATTAAGCAATCAGCCCCAGCATTTT; cdr3_aa: CASSEQSLSNQPQHF
j_call: TRBJ2-7; v_call: TRBV2; d_call: NA; clone_size: NA; cdr3_nt: TGTGCCAGCAGTGTTGTACAGACCTACGAGCAGTACTTC; cdr3_aa: CASSVVQTYEQYF
j_call: TRBJ1-4; v_call: TRBV5-1; d_call: NA; clone_size: many; cdr3_nt: TGCGCCAGCAGCTTGGGCCGGGAAGGAGAAAAACTGTTTTTT; cdr3_aa: CASSLGREGEKLFF
j_call: TRBJ2-3; v_call: TRBV29-1; d_call: NA; clone_size: few; cdr3_nt: TGCAGCGTTGAACGGCTAGGGGTGTCGGATACGCAGTATTTT; cdr3_aa: CSVERLGVSDTQYF
j_call: TRBJ1-3; v_call: TRBV7-9; d_call: NA; clone_size: NA; cdr3_nt: TGTGCCAGCAGCTTAGTAGGCAGCTCTGGAAACACCATATATTTT; cdr3_aa: CASSLVGSSGNTIYF
j_call: TRBJ2-4; v_call: TRBV11-2; d_call: NA; clone_size: many; cdr3_nt: TGTGCCAGCAGCTTAGAGGGTCCCGGAGCAAACATTCAGTACTTC; cdr3_aa: CASSLEGPGANIQYF
j_call: TRBJ2-1; v_call: TRBV11-2; d_call: TRBD2; clone_size: many; cdr3_nt: TGTGCCAGCAGCTTACGAATAGCGGGAGGGCCCTACAATGAGCAGTTCTTC; cdr3_aa: CASSLRIAGGPYNEQFF
j_call: TRBJ1-2; v_call: TRBV12-3/TRBV12-4; d_call: NA; clone_size: NA; cdr3_nt: TGTGCCAGCAATCGGGGTTCTAACTATGGCTACACCTTC; cdr3_aa: CASNRGSNYGYTF
j_call: TRBJ1-2; v_call: TRBV11-3; d_call: NA; clone_size: many; cdr3_nt: TGTGCCAGCGCTCAGGACCGCTATGGCTACACCTTC; cdr3_aa: CASAQDRYGYTF
j_call: TRBJ1-1; v_call: TRBV25-1; d_call: NA; clone_size: once; cdr3_nt: TGTGCCAGCAGTGAAGGATGGCAGGGCTTTGAAGCTTTCTTT; cdr3_aa: CASSEGWQGFEAFF
j_call: TRBJ2-7; v_call: TRBV2; d_call: NA; clone_size: NA; cdr3_nt: TGTGCCAGCAGTGAAAGGAGTGGCCAGTACCCTTCCGAGCAGTACTTC; cdr3_aa: CASSERSGQYPSEQYF
j_call: TRBJ2-1; v_call: TRBV10-3; d_call: NA; clone_size: NA; cdr3_nt: TGTGCCATCAGTAAAGGAGGGGCCTACAATGAGCAGTTCTTC; cdr3_aa: CAISKGGAYNEQFF
j_call: TRBJ2-3; v_call: TRBV7-6; d_call: TRBD1; clone_size: NA; cdr3_nt: TGTGCCAGCAGTAGGACAGGGGTGGCAGATACGCAGTATTTT; cdr3_aa: CASSRTGVADTQYF
j_call: TRBJ1-1; v_call: TRBV6-5; d_call: NA; clone_size: NA; cdr3_nt: TGTGCCAGCGGGGGTACTCTTGGGGTTCCTGACACTGAAGCTTTCTTT; cdr3_aa: CASGGTLGVPDTEAFF
j_call: TRBJ2-7; v_call: TRBV10-2; d_call: TRBD2; clone_size: NA; cdr3_nt: TGCGCCAGCAGAAAGGAACTAGCGGCCTCCGAGCAGTACTTC; cdr3_aa: CASRKELAASEQYF
j_call: TRBJ2-7; v_call: TRBV15; d_call: NA; clone_size: NA; cdr3_nt: TGTGCCACCACCAGGGATCGGAAAGCTTACGAGCAGTACTTC; cdr3_aa: CATTRDRKAYEQYF
j_call: TRBJ1-5; v_call: TRBV2; d_call: NA; clone_size: NA; cdr3_nt: TGTGCCAGCAGTTCCATAGGACAGAACAATGAGCCCCAGCATTTT; cdr3_aa: CASSSIGQNNEPQHF
j_call: TRBJ1-4; v_call: TRBV29-1; d_call: NA; clone_size: NA; cdr3_nt: TGCAGCGTTGAAGATTTGGCCCCCGGGGATAGGAAAAAACTGTTTTTT; cdr3_aa: CSVEDLAPGDRKKLFF
j_call: TRBJ1-6; v_call: TRBV19; d_call: NA; clone_size: few; cdr3_nt: TGTGCCAGTAGTATTCAGGGAAACTCACCCCTCCACTTT; cdr3_aa: CASSIQGNSPLHF
j_call: TRBJ2-3; v_call: TRBV11-2; d_call: TRBD2; clone_size: NA; cdr3_nt: TGTGCCAGCAGCTCAAGACTAGCGGGGACAGATACGCAGTATTTT; cdr3_aa: CASSSRLAGTDTQYF
j_call: TRBJ1-2; v_call: TRBV12-3/TRBV12-4; d_call: NA; clone_size: NA; cdr3_nt: TGTGCCAGCTGTCGAAGTGTTGTTAACTATGGCTACACCTTC; cdr3_aa: CASCRSVVNYGYTF
j_call: TRBJ1-2; v_call: TRBV25-1; d_call: NA; clone_size: NA; cdr3_nt: TGTGCCAGCAGTGAGCGATGGGCCTATGTAACCTTC; cdr3_aa: CASSERWAYVTF